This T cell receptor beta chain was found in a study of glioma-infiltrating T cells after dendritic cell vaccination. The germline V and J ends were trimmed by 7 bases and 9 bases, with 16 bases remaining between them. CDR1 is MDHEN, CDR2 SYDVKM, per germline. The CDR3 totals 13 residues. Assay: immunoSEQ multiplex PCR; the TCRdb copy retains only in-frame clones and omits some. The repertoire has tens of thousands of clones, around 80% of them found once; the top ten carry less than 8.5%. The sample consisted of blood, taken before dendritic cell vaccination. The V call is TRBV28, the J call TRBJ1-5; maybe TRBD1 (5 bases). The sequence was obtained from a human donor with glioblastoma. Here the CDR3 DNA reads TGTGCCAGCACCCGACTGGGGCCGCGGCCCCAGCATTTT. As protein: CASTRLGPRPQHF.